This paragraph covers one TCR beta chain sequence. Its antigen is currently unknown. Compared with germline, one end of the junction differs, possibly owing to a read error. The sample comes from a study of cytomegalovirus exposure and HLA in healthy donors. Germline-derived CDR1 and CDR2 are SGHTA and FQGTGA. CDR3 length: 14 residues. Notes on the study in general: Later analysis associated a missense DCLRE1C variant with TCR beta V- and J-gene trimming. Later, an analysis showed that TCR beta chains associated with HLA were more clonally expanded than others that were equally common. Sequencing likely caused a cluster of highly shared sequence variants.

In the PCR, 60 Vbeta and 13 Jbeta primers were used. This table comes from immunoSEQ multiplex PCR, and its TCRdb copy is limited to in-frame clones, with some not included. The data show 150,000 to 170,000 clones, roughly 74% seen once. This TCR was sampled from a man younger than 30 in good health and CMV-seronegative. The V and J genes are TRBV7-3 and TRBJ1-1, with 7 nucleotides matching TRBD1. Material for sequencing was PBMCs. Written as DNA, the CDR3 is TGTGCCAGCAGCTTAACTCGGGGGGGTGGACAGGTCTTTTTT. This codes for CASSLTRGGGQVFF. Together with reference TRBV7-3 and TRBJ1-1, the CDR3 gives the full variable domain: GAGVSQTPSNKVTEKGKYVELRCDPISGHTALYWYRQSLGQGPEFLIYFQGTGAADDSGLPNDRFFAVRPEGSVSTLKIQRTERGDSAVYLCASSLTRGGGQVFFGQGTRLTVV.